The next 22 T cell receptor beta chains were all read from a single sample in a study of molecular identifiers for immune sequencing clone quantification. In TCRdb, the PCR reads were re-called with MiXCR into one record per CDR3 protein. The sample lists under 800,000 distinct CDR3 sequences, about 25% occurring once. Sequenced: naive CD8+ T cells from blood, with Jurkat cell RNA spiked in. Stated subset: FACS-sorted CD8+CD4-CCR7+CD45RA+ naive T cells. All receptors come from a human donor in good health. Some libraries in this study had Jurkat cell RNA spiked in.

The V and J genes are TRBV12-3 or TRBV12-4 and TRBJ2-2; 8 nucleotides agree with TRBD1. The J segment lost 0 bases and the V segment lost 5 bases, leaving 2 bases of the junction unmatched. The CDR3 has 15 residues. The CDR3 nucleotides read TGTGCCAGCAGTACGGGACAGGCGAACACCGGGGAGCTGTTTTTT. Amino acid sequence: CASSTGQANTGELFF.

This clonotype was counted only a few times. The chain has TRBV19 and TRBJ2-5; no definite D call. V was shortened by 4 bases and J by 0 bases, with 6 bases between the two germline ends. The CDR3 has 13 amino acids. Germline assignment: CDR1 LNHDA and CDR2 SQIVND (reference sequence). Here the CDR3 reads CASSSANQETQYF. CDR3 bases: TGTGCCAGTAGTAGCGCAAACCAAGAGACCCAGTACTTC.

There are many counts of this clonotype. V is TRBV6-5 and J is TRBJ2-3; a weak D match, TRBD2 (7 bases). Trimming cost V 2 bases and J 3 bases, with 15 bases left between them. The CDR3 contains 16 residues. Germline lookup yields CDR1 MNHEY and CDR2 SVGAGI. The CDR3 DNA sequence: TGTGCCAGCAGTTACGCCGGGGGGCAGAGGACAGATACGCAGTATTTT. This sequence encodes CASSYAGGQRTDTQYF.

The rearrangement joins TRBV4-1 to TRBJ2-7; D uncertain. The V gene's germline CDR1 is MGHRA and CDR2 YSYEKL. The CDR3 is made up of 13 amino acids. V lost 2 bases to trimming and J lost 4 bases, with 9 bases between them. For the CDR3, the DNA is TGCGCCAGCAGCCAACGCATTGGATACGAGCAGTACTTC. Protein product: CASSQRIGYEQYF.

This clonotype was counted a few times. The chain couples TRBV30 to TRBJ2-7, with 8 bases fitting TRBD1. This CDR3 is built from 15 residues. Looked up from germline, CDR1 is GTSNPN and CDR2 is SVGIG (reference sequence). V shed 4 bases, J shed 4 bases, and the junction held 12 bases outside the gene matches. The CDR3 loop is CAWTLGQGVRYEQYF. The CDR3 DNA reads TGTGCCTGGACCCTCGGACAGGGTGTGAGGTACGAGCAGTACTTC.

This clonotype came up once. This may stem from a read error, because a much larger clone lies one nucleotide away. The chain joins TRBV4-1 to TRBJ1-1; maybe TRBD1 (6 bases). The CDR3 has 15 residues. Germline CDR1 reads MGHRA; CDR2 reads YSYEKL. Here the CDR3 DNA reads TGCGCCAGCAGCCAAAGAATCCAGGGGCGGACTGGAGCTTTCTTT. Residues: CASSQRIQGRTGAFF.

J is TRBJ1-5 and V is TRBV6-2 or TRBV6-3; D not resolved. CDR1 MNHEY and CDR2 SVGEGT come from the germline V gene. The CDR3 has 13 residues. The V end lost 4 bases, the J end lost 4 bases, and 8 bases lay between the germline ends. The CDR3 DNA sequence: TGTGCCAGCAGTTCCGACCCAAATCAGCCCCAGCATTTT. It encodes CASSSDPNQPQHF.

This clonotype was detected ten times or more. The chain joins TRBV20-1 to TRBJ2-7, with 8 bases aligning to TRBD2. Trimming at V came to 5 bases and at J to 6 bases, leaving 9 bases not matched to a gene. The CDR3 spans 13 residues. CDR1 and CDR2 (germline): DFQATT, SNEGSKA (reference sequence). The CDR3 coding sequence is TGCAGTGCTCGGGGGACTAGTTCGCGCGAGCAGTACTTC. Protein: CSARGTSSREQYF.

This clonotype was seen repeatedly, ten times or more. This rearrangement joins TRBV4-1 to TRBJ2-3; perhaps TRBD2 as D (6 bases). Deletions cut 3 bases from V and 5 bases from J, with 27 bases between. The CDR3 length is 19 residues. Germline CDR1 and CDR2: MGHRA and YSYEKL. Here the CDR3 DNA reads TGCGCCAGCAGCCACTCGGCAGTGTTCGGGGGTGGGCCGGGAGATACGCAGTATTTT. Translated: CASSHSAVFGGGPGDTQYF.

This clonotype was seen many times. The rearrangement joins TRBV12-3 or TRBV12-4 to TRBJ2-3, with 10 bases lining up with TRBD1. With V trimmed by 2 bases and J by 5 bases, 10 bases remained unmatched. The CDR3 extends over 17 amino acids. Written as DNA, the CDR3 is TGTGCCAGCAGTTTATATTTCGGGACAGGGGATAAAGATACGCAGTATTTT. It codes for CASSLYFGTGDKDTQYF.

This clonotype was recorded once. A much larger clone lies one base from this, so it may be a read error. The rearrangement uses TRBV29-1 and TRBJ1-5, with D possibly matching TRBD1 (5 bases). Trimming took off 6 bases at V and 3 bases at J, with 15 bases between the two ends. The germline gives CDR1 SQVTM, CDR2 ANQGSEA. The CDR3 covers 14 residues. CDR3 in amino acids: CSVGDLQANQPQHF. The CDR3 coding sequence is TGCAGCGTGGGAGACCTACAGGCCAATCAGCCCCAGCATTTT. Drawing the rest from reference TRBV29-1 and TRBJ1-5, the complete variable domain is SAVISQKPSRDICQRGTSLTIQCQVDSQVTMMFWYRQQPGQSLTLIATANQGSEATYESGFVIDKFPISRPNLTFSTLTVSNMSPEDSSIYLCSVGDLQANQPQHFGDGTRLSIL.

The table lists this clonotype with a few counts. The chain couples TRBV11-2 to TRBJ1-4, with D perhaps matching TRBD1 (6 bases). CDR1 is SGHAT, CDR2 FQNNGV, per germline. The CDR3 runs 16 residues. V was cut by 5 bases and J by 4 bases, with 17 bases left in between. The CDR3 reads CASSRWGGQGNEKLFF. CDR3 coding DNA: TGTGCCAGCAGCAGGTGGGGGGGGCAAGGTAATGAAAAACTGTTTTTT. The complete variable domain, with remaining parts taken from reference TRBV11-2 and TRBJ1-4, reads EAGVAQSPRYKIIEKRQSVAFWCNPISGHATLYWYQQILGQGPKLLIQFQNNGVVDDSQLPKDRFSAERLKGVDSTLKIQPAKLEDSAVYLCASSRWGGQGNEKLFFGSGTQLSVL.

This clonotype came up many times. In DNA, the CDR3 is TGTGCCAGCAGCTTTGACAGGAGTAGCACAGATACGCAGTATTTT. It specifies CASSFDRSSTDTQYF. The chain employs TRBV7-9 and TRBJ2-3; D is perhaps TRBD1 (6 bases). The CDR3 loop spans 15 amino acids. V shed 3 bases and J shed 0 bases, with 10 bases lying between them. Germline V CDR1 and CDR2: SEHNR, FQNEAQ (reference sequence).

This clonotype was seen ten or more times. The chain combines TRBV29-1 with TRBJ2-2; no definite D call. From germline, CDR1 is SQVTM and CDR2 ANQGSEA. This CDR3 region has 13 residues. V lost 4 bases and J lost 0, with 6 bases in between. Here the CDR3 DNA reads TGCAGCGTTGGGCTGGCGAACACCGGGGAGCTGTTTTTT. Translation: CSVGLANTGELFF.

The CDR3 loop is CASSFSLRDLQETQYF. CDR3 DNA: TGCGCCAGCAGCTTTAGTCTTAGGGACCTCCAAGAGACCCAGTACTTC. The rearrangement uses TRBV5-1 and TRBJ2-5; possibly TRBD1 or TRBD2 for D (5 bases each). The CDR3 covers 16 residues. The V end was cut by 2 bases, the J end by 1 base, with 15 bases between. Germline loops: CDR1 SGHRS, CDR2 YFSETQ.

The CDR3 nucleotides are TGTGCCAGCAGTTTTATTCTCGGGACAGGGGCGACCTGCGAGCAGTACTTC. Translation: CASSFILGTGATCEQYF. This chain links TRBV27 with TRBJ2-7; 10 bases line up with TRBD1. In germline, CDR1 is MNHEY, CDR2 SMNVEV (reference sequence). The CDR3 loop spans 17 amino acids. V shed 3 bases and J 6 bases; nucleotides not matched to a gene: 14.

The CDR3 spells CASTLLAGYQETQYF. The CDR3 region has the DNA TGTGCCAGCACCCTACTAGCGGGTTATCAAGAGACCCAGTACTTC. The chain has TRBV3-1 and TRBJ2-5; the match to TRBD2 covers 9 bases. CDR3 length: 15 residues. J was trimmed by 2 bases and V by 7 bases; bases with no gene match: 8. CDR1 LGHDT and CDR2 YNNKEL come from the germline V gene (reference sequence).

This chain connects TRBV20-1 to TRBJ1-4; 9 bases map to TRBD1. This CDR3 region has 16 residues. Germline V gene sequence: CDR1 DFQATT, CDR2 SNEGSKA (reference sequence). Trimming took 5 bases from V and 2 from J; bases not matched to a gene: 9. The CDR3 region is CSAAEPDRGTNEKLFF. The CDR3 DNA reads as TGCAGTGCTGCCGAACCTGACAGGGGGACTAATGAAAAACTGTTTTTT.

Regarding this clonotype: This could be a read error, since a much larger clone is one nucleotide away. Lacking the conserved final phenylalanine or tryptophan, this CDR3 likely reflects a read error. The rearrangement links TRBV30 to TRBJ2-7; D gene unclear. The CDR3 consists of 14 residues. Per germline, CDR1 GTSNPN and CDR2 SVGIG (reference sequence). Trimming took off 5 bases at V and 4 bases at J, with 18 bases between the two ends. CDR3 in amino acids: CAWRRTLMPYEQYC. DNA of the CDR3: TGTGCCTGGCGACGGACCCTTATGCCGTACGAGCAGTACTGC.

This clonotype was counted between two and nine times. The CDR3 DNA sequence: TGTGCCAGCAGCTTACACGGGGGAGGAGAGCAGTTCTTC. Translated: CASSLHGGGEQFF. The rearrangement uses TRBV13 and TRBJ2-1; D perhaps matches TRBD2 (6 bases). The CDR3 totals 13 residues. V was cut by 2 bases and J by 10 bases, with 12 bases left in between. Per the germline V gene, CDR1 is PRHDT and CDR2 is FYEKMQ (reference sequence).

This clonotype was seen repeatedly, ten times or more. The V gene is TRBV7-9, the J gene TRBJ2-7; D gene uncertain. The CDR3 extends over 14 amino acids. Germline lookup yields CDR1 SEHNR and CDR2 FQNEAQ (reference sequence). The V end was cut by 5 bases, the J end by 3 bases, with 14 bases between. Here the CDR3 reads CASSTTEHLYEQYF. In nucleotides, the CDR3 is TGTGCCAGCAGCACAACAGAACATCTCTACGAGCAGTACTTC.

CDR3 coding DNA: TGTGCCAGTAGAAACTCGGACGGCGGGGGGGGCACTGAAGCTTTCTTT. Its protein is CASRNSDGGGGTEAFF. The chain recombines TRBV19 with TRBJ1-1, with D possibly being TRBD1 (5 bases). V shed 6 bases and J shed 4 bases, with 21 bases lying between them. Germline V gene data show CDR1 as LNHDA and CDR2 as SQIVND (reference sequence). The CDR3 is 16 amino acids.